This TCR beta chain was obtained from a study of PD-1 blockade in mismatch repair-deficient tumors. The wider study: All were previously treated, progressing patients with around eleven mismatch repair-deficient cancer types. Findings and limits, study-wide: Rapid post-treatment expansion, then contraction, generally preceding radiologic response, marked tumor-resident clones.

The repertoire was sequenced with immunoSEQ multiplex PCR; TCRdb's copy has only in-frame clones and lacks some. The table records around 39,000 clones, roughly 83% of them present only once. Every patient had mismatch repair deficiency by PCR or immunohistochemistry. With regard to this clone: Its antigen is still unknown.

V was shortened by 4 bases and J by 0 bases, with 12 bases between the two germline ends. The germline CDR1 and CDR2 sequences are LNHDA and SQIVND (reference sequence). The CDR3 contains 15 residues. The specimen was PBMCs, collected 38 to 40 weeks after starting pembrolizumab. The rearrangement links TRBV19 to TRBJ1-1; the D gene is possibly TRBD1 (6 bases). The clonotype was recovered from an adult with mismatch repair-deficient cancer. The CDR3 is CASSKGQNMNTEAFF. The CDR3 coding sequence is TGTGCCAGTAGTAAAGGACAGAACATGAACACTGAAGCTTTCTTT.